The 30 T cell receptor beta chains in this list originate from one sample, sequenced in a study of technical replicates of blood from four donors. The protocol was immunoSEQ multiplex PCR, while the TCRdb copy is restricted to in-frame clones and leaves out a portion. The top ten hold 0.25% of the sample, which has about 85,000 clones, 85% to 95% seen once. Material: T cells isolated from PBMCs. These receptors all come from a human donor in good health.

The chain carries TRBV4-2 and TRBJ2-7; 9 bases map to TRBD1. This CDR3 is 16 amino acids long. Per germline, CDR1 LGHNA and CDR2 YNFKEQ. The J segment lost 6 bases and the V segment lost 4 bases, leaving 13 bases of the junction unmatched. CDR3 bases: TGTGCCAGCAGCCGGACAGGGGTATATGGAGATGGCGAGCAGTACTTC. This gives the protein CASSRTGVYGDGEQYF.

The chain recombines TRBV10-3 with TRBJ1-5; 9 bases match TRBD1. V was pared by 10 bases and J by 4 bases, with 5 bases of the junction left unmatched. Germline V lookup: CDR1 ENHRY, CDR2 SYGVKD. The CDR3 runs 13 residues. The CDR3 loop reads CASGTGLNQPQHF. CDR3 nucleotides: TGTGCCAGCGGGACAGGGCTGAATCAGCCCCAGCATTTT.

The CDR3 protein is CASSPRTRPRGENEKLFF. The CDR3 DNA sequence: TGCGCCAGCAGCCCTCGAACGCGTCCCAGGGGGGAGAATGAAAAACTGTTTTTT. J is TRBJ1-4 and V is TRBV5-1, with 7 positions matching TRBD1. This CDR3 comprises 18 residues. The trim removed 4 bases at V and 5 bases at J, leaving 17 bases unmatched. Germline loops: CDR1 SGHRS, CDR2 YFSETQ.

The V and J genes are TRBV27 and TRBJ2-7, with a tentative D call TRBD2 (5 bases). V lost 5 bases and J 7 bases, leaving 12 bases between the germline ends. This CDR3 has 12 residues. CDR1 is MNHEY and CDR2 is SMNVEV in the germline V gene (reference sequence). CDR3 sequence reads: CASSEGDREQYF. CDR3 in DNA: TGTGCCAGCAGTGAGGGAGATCGGGAGCAGTACTTC.

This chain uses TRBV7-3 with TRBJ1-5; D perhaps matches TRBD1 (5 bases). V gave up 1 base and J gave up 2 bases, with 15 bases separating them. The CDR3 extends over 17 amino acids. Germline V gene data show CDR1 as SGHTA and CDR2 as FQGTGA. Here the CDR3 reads CASSLRDRGHGNQPQHF. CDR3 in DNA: TGTGCCAGCAGCTTAAGGGATAGGGGCCACGGCAATCAGCCCCAGCATTTT.

The CDR3 here is CASSQPTSGTKNIQYF. The CDR3 coding sequence is TGCGCCAGCAGCCAGCCCACCTCCGGGACCAAAAACATTCAGTACTTC. The chain couples TRBV4-1 to TRBJ2-4, with D possibly TRBD2 on 5 matching bases. There are 16 residues in the CDR3. CDR1 and CDR2 (germline): MGHRA, YSYEKL. V shed 3 bases and J shed 2 bases, with 14 bases lying between them.

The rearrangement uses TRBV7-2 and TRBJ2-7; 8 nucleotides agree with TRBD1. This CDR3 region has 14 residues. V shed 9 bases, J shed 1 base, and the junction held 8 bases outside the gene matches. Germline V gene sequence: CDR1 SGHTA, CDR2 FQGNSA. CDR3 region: CASLPGQASYEQYF. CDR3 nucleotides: TGTGCCAGTCTACCGGGACAGGCGTCCTACGAGCAGTACTTC.

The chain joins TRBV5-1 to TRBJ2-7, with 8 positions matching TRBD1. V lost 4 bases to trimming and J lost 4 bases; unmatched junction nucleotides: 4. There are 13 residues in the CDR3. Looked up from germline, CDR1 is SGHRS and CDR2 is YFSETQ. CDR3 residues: CASSPRQGYEQYF. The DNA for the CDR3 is TGCGCCAGCAGCCCCCGACAGGGGTACGAGCAGTACTTC.

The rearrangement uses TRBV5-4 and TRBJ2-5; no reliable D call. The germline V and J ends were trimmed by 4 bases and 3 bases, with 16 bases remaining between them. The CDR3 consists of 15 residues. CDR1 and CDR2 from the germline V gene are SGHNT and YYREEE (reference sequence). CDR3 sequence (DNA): TGTGCCAGCAGCGGTAATCAAACGGTAAAAGAGACCCAGTACTTC. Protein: CASSGNQTVKETQYF.

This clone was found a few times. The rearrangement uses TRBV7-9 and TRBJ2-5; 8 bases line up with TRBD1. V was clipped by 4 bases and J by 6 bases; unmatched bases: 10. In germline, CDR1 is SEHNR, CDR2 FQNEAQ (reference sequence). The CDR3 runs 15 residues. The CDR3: CASSSDLDRVQTQYF. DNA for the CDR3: TGTGCCAGCAGCTCAGACCTGGACAGGGTACAGACCCAGTACTTC.

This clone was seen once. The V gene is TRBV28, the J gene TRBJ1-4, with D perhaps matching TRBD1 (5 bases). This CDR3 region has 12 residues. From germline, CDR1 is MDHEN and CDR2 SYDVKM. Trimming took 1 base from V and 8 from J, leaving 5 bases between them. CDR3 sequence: CASSLSGEKLFF. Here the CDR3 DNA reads TGTGCCAGCAGTTTATCAGGGGAAAAACTGTTTTTT.

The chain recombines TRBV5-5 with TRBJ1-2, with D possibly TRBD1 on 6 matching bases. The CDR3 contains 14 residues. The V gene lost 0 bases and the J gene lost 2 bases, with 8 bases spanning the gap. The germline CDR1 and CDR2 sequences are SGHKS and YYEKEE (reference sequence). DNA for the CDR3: TGTGCCAGCAGCTTGGACGACAGGAACTATGGCTACACCTTC. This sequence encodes CASSLDDRNYGYTF.

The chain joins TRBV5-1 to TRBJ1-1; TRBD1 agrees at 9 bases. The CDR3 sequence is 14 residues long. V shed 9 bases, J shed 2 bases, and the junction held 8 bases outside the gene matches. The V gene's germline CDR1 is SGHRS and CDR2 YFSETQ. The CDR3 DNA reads TGCGCCACCAAGGGACAGGGCCCAAACACTGAAGCTTTCTTT. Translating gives CATKGQGPNTEAFF.

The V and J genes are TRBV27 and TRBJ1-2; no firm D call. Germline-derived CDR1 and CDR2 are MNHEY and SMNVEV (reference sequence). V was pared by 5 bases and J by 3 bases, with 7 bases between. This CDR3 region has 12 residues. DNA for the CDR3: TGTGCCAGCAGTCATGGAGACTATGGCTACACCTTC. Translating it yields CASSHGDYGYTF.

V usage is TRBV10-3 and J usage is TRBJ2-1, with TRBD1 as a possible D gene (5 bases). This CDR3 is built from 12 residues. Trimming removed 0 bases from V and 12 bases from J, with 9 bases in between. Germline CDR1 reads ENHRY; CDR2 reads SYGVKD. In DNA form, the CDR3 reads TGTGCCATCAGTGAGTCACAGGTGTGGCAGTTCTTC. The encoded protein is CAISESQVWQFF.

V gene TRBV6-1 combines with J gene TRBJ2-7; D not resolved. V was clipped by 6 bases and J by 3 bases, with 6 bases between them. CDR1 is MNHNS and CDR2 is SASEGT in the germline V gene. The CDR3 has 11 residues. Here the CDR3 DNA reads TGTGCCAGCAGGGCTGACTACGAGCAGTACTTC. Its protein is CASRADYEQYF.

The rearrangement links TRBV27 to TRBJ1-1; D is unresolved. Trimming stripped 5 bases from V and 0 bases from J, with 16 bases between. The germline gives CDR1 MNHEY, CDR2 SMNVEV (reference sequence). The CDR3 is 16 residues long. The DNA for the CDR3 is TGTGCCAGCAGTCCCGGGGTACCCCCCCTGAACACTGAAGCTTTCTTT. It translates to CASSPGVPPLNTEAFF.

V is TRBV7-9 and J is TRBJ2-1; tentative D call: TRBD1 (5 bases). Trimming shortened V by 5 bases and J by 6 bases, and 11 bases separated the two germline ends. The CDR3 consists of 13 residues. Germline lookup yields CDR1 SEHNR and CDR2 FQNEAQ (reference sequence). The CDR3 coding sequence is TGTGCCAGCAGCCTAGGACATTTCAATGAGCAGTTCTTC. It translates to CASSLGHFNEQFF.

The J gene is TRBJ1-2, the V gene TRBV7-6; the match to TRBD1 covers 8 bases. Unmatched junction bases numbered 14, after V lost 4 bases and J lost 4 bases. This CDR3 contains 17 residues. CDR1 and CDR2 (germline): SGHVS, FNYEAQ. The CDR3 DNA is TGTGCCAGCAGCTCGACAGGGGACCCTCACCCTTCCTATGGCTACACCTTC. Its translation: CASSSTGDPHPSYGYTF.

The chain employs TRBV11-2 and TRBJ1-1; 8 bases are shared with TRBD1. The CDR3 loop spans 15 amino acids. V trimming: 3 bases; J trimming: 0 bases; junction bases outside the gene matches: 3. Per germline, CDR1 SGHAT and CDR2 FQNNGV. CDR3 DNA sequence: TGTGCCAGCAGCTTCCCGACAGGGGTGAACACTGAAGCTTTCTTT. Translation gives CASSFPTGVNTEAFF. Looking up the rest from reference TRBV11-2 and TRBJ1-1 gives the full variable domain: EAGVAQSPRYKIIEKRQSVAFWCNPISGHATLYWYQQILGQGPKLLIQFQNNGVVDDSQLPKDRFSAERLKGVDSTLKIQPAKLEDSAVYLCASSFPTGVNTEAFFGQGTRLTVV.

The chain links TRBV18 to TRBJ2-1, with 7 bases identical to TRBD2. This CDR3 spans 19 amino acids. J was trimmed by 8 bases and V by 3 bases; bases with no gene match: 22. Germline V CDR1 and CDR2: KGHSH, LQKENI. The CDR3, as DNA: TGTGCCAGCTCACCGGGAGGGTTAATGGGTTCCCCCAAACTCGATGAGCAGTTCTTC. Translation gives CASSPGGLMGSPKLDEQFF.

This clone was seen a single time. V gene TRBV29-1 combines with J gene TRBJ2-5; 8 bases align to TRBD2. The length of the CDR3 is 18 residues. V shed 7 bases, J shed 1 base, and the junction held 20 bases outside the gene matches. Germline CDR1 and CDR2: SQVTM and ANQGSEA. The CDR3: CSAYAGGEEVWGQETQYF. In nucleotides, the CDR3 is TGCAGCGCTTACGCCGGGGGGGAGGAGGTTTGGGGCCAAGAGACCCAGTACTTC.

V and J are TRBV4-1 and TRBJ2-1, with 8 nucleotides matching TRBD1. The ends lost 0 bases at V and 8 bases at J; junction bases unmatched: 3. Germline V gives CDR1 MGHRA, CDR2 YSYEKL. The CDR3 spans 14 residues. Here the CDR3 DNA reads TGCGCCAGCAGCCAAGATTCAGGGGGCGATGAGCAGTTCTTC. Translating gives CASSQDSGGDEQFF.

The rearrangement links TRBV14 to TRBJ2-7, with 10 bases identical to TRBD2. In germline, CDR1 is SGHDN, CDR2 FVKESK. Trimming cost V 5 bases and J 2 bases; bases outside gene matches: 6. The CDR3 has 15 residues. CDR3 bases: TGTGCCAGCAGCGTCGGGACTAGCGAAACCTACGAGCAGTACTTC. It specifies CASSVGTSETYEQYF. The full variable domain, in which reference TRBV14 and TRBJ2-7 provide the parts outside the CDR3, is EAGVTQFPSHSVIEKGQTVTLRCDPISGHDNLYWYRRVMGKEIKFLLHFVKESKQDESGMPNNRFLAERTGGTYSTLKVQPAELEDSGVYFCASSVGTSETYEQYFGPGTRLTVT.

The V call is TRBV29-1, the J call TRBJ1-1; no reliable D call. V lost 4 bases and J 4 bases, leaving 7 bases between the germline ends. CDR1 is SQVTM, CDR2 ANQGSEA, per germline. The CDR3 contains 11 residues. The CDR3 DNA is TGCAGCGTTGTCACATCCACTGAAGCTTTCTTT. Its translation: CSVVTSTEAFF.

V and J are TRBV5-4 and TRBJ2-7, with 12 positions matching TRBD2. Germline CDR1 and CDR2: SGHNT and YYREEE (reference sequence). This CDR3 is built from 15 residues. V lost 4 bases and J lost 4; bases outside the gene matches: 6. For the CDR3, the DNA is TGTGCCAGCAGCAAGACTAGCGGGAGCGGTTACGAGCAGTACTTC. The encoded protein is CASSKTSGSGYEQYF.

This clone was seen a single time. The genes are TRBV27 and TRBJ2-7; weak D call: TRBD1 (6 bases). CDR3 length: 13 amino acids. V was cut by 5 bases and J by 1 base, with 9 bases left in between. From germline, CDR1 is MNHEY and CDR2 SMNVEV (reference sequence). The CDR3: CASSMDSSYEQYF. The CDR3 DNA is TGTGCCAGCAGTATGGACAGTTCCTACGAGCAGTACTTC.

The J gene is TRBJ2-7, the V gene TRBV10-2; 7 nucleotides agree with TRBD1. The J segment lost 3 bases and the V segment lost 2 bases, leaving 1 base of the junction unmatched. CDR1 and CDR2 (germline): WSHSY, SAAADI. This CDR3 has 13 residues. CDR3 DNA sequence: TGCGCCAGCAGTGAGGGGGACAGCTACGAGCAGTACTTC. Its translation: CASSEGDSYEQYF.

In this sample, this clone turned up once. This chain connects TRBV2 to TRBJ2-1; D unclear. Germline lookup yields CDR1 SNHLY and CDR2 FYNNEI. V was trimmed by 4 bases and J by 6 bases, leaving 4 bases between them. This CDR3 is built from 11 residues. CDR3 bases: TGTGCCAGCAGTGGGGCCAATGAGCAGTTCTTC. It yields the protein CASSGANEQFF.

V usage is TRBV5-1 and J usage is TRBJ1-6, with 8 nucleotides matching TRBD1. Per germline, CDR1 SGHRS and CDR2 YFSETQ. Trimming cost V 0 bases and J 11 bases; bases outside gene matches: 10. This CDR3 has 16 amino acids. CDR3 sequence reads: CASSLVLRGLGAPLHF. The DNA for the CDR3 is TGCGCCAGCAGCTTGGTTCTCAGGGGGCTTGGGGCACCCCTCCACTTT.